The sequence of this T cell receptor (beta chain) was determined in a study of blood T cell repertoires in COVID-19. Study-level background: Whether acute or convalescent, the COVID-19 samples came from the United States, Italy and Spain. The analysed material was cDNA or gDNA that came from T cells, B-cell-depleted T cells, or PBMCs.

Notes on this clone: The same CDR3 is also encoded by other DNA sequences in this sample.

The Seattle patients, enrolled during active infection, were followed longitudinally. The CDR3 loop spans 11 amino acids. Germline CDR1 is DFQATT and CDR2 is SNEGSKA (reference sequence). The germline V and J ends were trimmed by 3 bases and 2 bases, with 4 bases remaining between them. How the authors handled the data: Reference gene primer amplification gave nucleated cell count estimates. TCRdb's copy holds only in-frame clones and misses some; the assay was immunoSEQ multiplex PCR. V and J calls and clone size are those listed in that table; D and trimming were worked out from the DNA. The repertoire holds 50,000 to 75,000 clones, roughly 78% seen once, with 13% to 15% in the top ten.

The sequence came from a man in his fifties or sixties with COVID-19, enrolled during active disease. Sequenced: peripheral blood. V gene TRBV20-1 combines with J gene TRBJ2-5; no firm D call. The CDR3 is CSASGQETQYF. The CDR3 DNA is TGCAGTGCTAGCGGGCAAGAGACCCAGTACTTC.